One sample yielded the 5 T cell receptor beta chains listed below, sequenced in a study of control samples from healthy donors and cancer patients. Clones were read by immunoSEQ multiplex PCR, and TCRdb kept only the in-frame ones, dropping some. The table shows around 75,000 clones, with roughly 92% occurring only once. The sequenced material came from blood. The origin of the receptors is a woman aged 60 to 75 in good health.

The gene calls are TRBV6-5 and TRBJ2-1, with 10 bases identical to TRBD2. The ends lost 5 bases at V and 4 bases at J; junction bases unmatched: 5. Germline loops: CDR1 MNHEY, CDR2 SVGAGI. The CDR3 covers 15 residues. In DNA form, the CDR3 reads TGTGCCAGCAGTAACCTAGCGGGAGCGTACAATGAGCAGTTCTTC. Its protein product is CASSNLAGAYNEQFF.

The chain uses TRBV29-1 and TRBJ1-2, with TRBD1 matching over 7 bases. The CDR3 is 13 amino acids. The germline V gene has CDR1 SQVTM and CDR2 ANQGSEA. V trimming: 6 bases; J trimming: 5 bases; junction bases outside the gene matches: 9. The CDR3 bases are TGCAGCGTCGACAGGGCCTCGGGTTATGGCTACACCTTC. Translation: CSVDRASGYGYTF.

The chain employs TRBV13 and TRBJ2-3, with 7 bases lining up with TRBD2. The CDR3 runs to 16 residues. The V and J ends lost 5 bases and 2 bases, in that order; junction bases with no gene match: 10. Germline CDR1 PRHDT, CDR2 FYEKMQ (reference sequence). CDR3 nucleotide sequence: TGTGCCAGCAGCCCCCGACTAGCCGGGACCACAGATACGCAGTATTTT. Translated: CASSPRLAGTTDTQYF.

V usage is TRBV27 and J usage is TRBJ2-5; no firm D call. Germline V gene data show CDR1 as MNHEY and CDR2 as SMNVEV (reference sequence). Trimming removed 3 bases at V and 5 bases at J, with 10 bases between. This CDR3 has 13 amino acids. CDR3 bases: TGTGCCAGCAGTTTTCGTCTTTACGAGACCCAGTACTTC. Translated, it gives CASSFRLYETQYF.

The chain links TRBV6-5 to TRBJ2-7, with 14 bases matching TRBD2. The CDR3 runs 13 residues. J lost 11 bases, V lost 6 bases, and 6 bases had no gene match. Per the germline V gene, CDR1 is MNHEY and CDR2 is SVGAGI. The CDR3 DNA follows: TGTGCCAGCAGACCGGGACTAGCGGGAGTAGAGTACTTC. It yields the protein CASRPGLAGVEYF.